The sequence of this TCR beta chain was determined in a study of blood T cell repertoires in COVID-19. Study-level background: COVID-19 samples collected from the United States, Italy and Spain covered acute and convalescent phases. Sources were T cells, B-cell-depleted T cells, or PBMCs; the material itself was cDNA or gDNA.

CDR3 size: 13 residues. V lost 5 bases and J 3 bases, leaving 10 bases between the germline ends. Germline V gene data show CDR1 as WNHNN and CDR2 as SYGVQD (reference sequence). Authors' methods: From reference gene primer amplification, estimates of nucleated cell counts were derived. Generated by immunoSEQ multiplex PCR, the TCRdb table keeps only in-frame clones and is missing some. The V and J calls and the clone size are those of that table, but D and trimming were determined from the DNA. The sample comprises under 200,000 clones, 80% to 90% of which are singletons, and almost 5% rests with the top ten.

The sequence was obtained from an elderly woman with acute or convalescent COVID-19. This rearrangement joins TRBV10-1 to TRBJ1-1; no firm D call. Sequencing input: peripheral blood. This chain's CDR3 is CASSRESYTEAFF. The CDR3, as DNA: TGCGCCAGCAGTCGAGAGTCCTACACTGAAGCTTTCTTT.